The clone carrying this T cell receptor beta chain was seen at least ten times. Germline V gene data show CDR1 as SGHNT and CDR2 as YYREEE (reference sequence). The CDR3 runs 14 residues. V was clipped by 4 bases and J by 4 bases; unmatched bases: 5. The data belong to a study of human T cells and chemical hapten exposure. Sample time point: patch test 2, 6 weeks after DPC sensitization. Treatment in this sample: therapeutic diphenylcyclopropenone sensitization with weekly scalp DPC. Via MiXCR, TCRdb re-called the RACE reads, giving one row per CDR3 protein. The table lists about 94,000 distinct CDR3 sequences, roughly a tenth of them singletons, with 2% to 2.5% in the top ten.

The source of this sequence is a middle-aged woman with alopecia areata. Some clones in this sample may be carry-over from other donors' samples. This specimen was whole blood, taken in connection with sensitization to the hapten diphenylcyclopropenone (DPC). The chain recombines TRBV5-4 with TRBJ2-3, with TRBD2 identical over 8 bases. CDR3 region: CASSHWTSPDTQYF. The CDR3 nucleotides read TGTGCCAGCAGCCACTGGACTAGCCCAGATACGCAGTATTTT. Based on the CDR3 plus reference TRBV5-4 and TRBJ2-3, the full variable domain is ETGVTQSPTHLIKTRGQQVTLRCSSQSGHNTVSWYQQALGQGPQFIFQYYREEENGRGNFPPRFSGLQFPNYSSELNVNALELDDSALYLCASSHWTSPDTQYFGPGTRLTVL.